This T cell receptor beta chain was sequenced for a study of cytomegalovirus exposure and HLA in healthy donors. General study points: The study found most TCR sequences rare, yet found some public TCRs in many donors.

This CDR3 has 16 amino acids. The ends lost 5 bases at V and 4 bases at J; junction bases unmatched: 8. The germline V gene has CDR1 SGHNT and CDR2 YENEEA. The primer mix had 60 Vbeta and 13 Jbeta primers. Libraries were prepared by immunoSEQ multiplex PCR; TCRdb keeps only in-frame clonotypes and omits some of them. The table shows some 98,000 clones, with around 10% occurring only once. Comment on this clone: Its antigen is currently unknown.

V and J are TRBV11-3 and TRBJ2-2, with 9 bases lining up with TRBD1. The clonotype originates from a man over 45 in good health and CMV-seropositive. What was sequenced was PBMCs. The CDR3 DNA follows: TGTGCCAGCAGCCAGCCGGGACAGGGCCTCACCGGGGAGCTGTTTTTT. Translation gives CASSQPGQGLTGELFF.